This TCR beta chain was retrieved from a study of PD-1 blockade in classical Hodgkin lymphoma. Study-wide results and limits: Some patients started nivolumab under 1 year after ASCT, and they were excluded. Causes of the repertoire differences remain undefined, possibly disease activity or prior therapy.

Trimming shortened V by 8 bases and J by 2 bases, and 16 bases separated the two germline ends. Germline CDR1 and CDR2: MDHEN and SYDVKM. CDR3 length: 14 amino acids. About this clone itself: Its antigen is not identified.

Time point noted: cycle 4 day 1 (C4D1), after five to seven weeks of nivolumab. The patients all showed relapse after autologous stem cell transplantation, while their brentuximab vedotin exposure varied. Only in-frame clones appear in the TCRdb table, and some are missing; sequencing was by immunoSEQ multiplex PCR. Among 90,000 to 100,000 clones, roughly 73% were seen once, and the ten largest hold about 9.4%. The sequence derives from a human donor with classical Hodgkin lymphoma. V usage is TRBV28 and J usage is TRBJ2-7; D might be TRBD2 (6 bases). Sequencing used peripheral blood mononuclear cells (PBMCs), obtained before the fourth cycle of nivolumab. The CDR3 nucleotides read TGTGCCAGCCTTAGCGGTGGGCCCACCTACGAGCAGTACTTC. This encodes CASLSGGPTYEQYF.